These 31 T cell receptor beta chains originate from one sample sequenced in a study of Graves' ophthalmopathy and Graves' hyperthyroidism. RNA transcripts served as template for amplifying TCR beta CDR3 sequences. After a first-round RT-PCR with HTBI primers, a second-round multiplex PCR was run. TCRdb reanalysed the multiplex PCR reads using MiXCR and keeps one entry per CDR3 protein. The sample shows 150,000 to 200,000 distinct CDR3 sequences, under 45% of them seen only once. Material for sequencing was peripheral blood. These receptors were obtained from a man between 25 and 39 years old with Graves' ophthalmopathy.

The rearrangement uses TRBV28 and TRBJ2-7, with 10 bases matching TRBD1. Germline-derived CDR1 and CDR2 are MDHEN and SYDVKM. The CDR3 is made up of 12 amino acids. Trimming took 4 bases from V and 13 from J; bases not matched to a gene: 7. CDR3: CASSYPGTGVYF. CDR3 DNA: TGTGCCAGCAGTTACCCCGGGACAGGGGTATACTTC.

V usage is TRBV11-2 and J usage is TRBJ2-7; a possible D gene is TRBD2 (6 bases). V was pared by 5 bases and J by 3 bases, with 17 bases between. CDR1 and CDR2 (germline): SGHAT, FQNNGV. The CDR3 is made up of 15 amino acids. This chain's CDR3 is CASSRVSGLFYEQYF. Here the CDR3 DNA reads TGTGCCAGCAGCCGTGTTAGCGGATTATTCTACGAGCAGTACTTC. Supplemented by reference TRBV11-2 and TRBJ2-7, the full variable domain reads EAGVAQSPRYKIIEKRQSVAFWCNPISGHATLYWYQQILGQGPKLLIQFQNNGVVDDSQLPKDRFSAERLKGVDSTLKIQPAKLEDSAVYLCASSRVSGLFYEQYFGPGTRLTVT.

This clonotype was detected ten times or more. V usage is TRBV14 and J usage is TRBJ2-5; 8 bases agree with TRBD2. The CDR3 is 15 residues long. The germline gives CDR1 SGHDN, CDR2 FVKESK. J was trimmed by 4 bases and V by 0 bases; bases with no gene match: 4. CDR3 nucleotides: TGTGCCAGCAGCCAAGAGTTTAGCGGGACAGAGACCCAGTACTTC. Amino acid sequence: CASSQEFSGTETQYF.

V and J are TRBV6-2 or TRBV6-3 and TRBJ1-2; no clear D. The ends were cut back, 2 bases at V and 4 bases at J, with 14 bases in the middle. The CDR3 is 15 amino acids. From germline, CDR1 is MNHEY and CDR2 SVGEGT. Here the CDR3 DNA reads TGTGCCAGCAGTTACGATAGACTACTAATCTATGGCTACACCTTC. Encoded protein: CASSYDRLLIYGYTF.

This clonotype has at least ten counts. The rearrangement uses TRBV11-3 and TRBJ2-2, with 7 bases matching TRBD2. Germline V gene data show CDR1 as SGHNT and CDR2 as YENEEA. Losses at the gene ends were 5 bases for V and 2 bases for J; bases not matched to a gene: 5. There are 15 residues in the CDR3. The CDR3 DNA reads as TGTGCCAGCAGCCGGGCTAGCGGCAACACCGGGGAGCTGTTTTTT. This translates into CASSRASGNTGELFF.

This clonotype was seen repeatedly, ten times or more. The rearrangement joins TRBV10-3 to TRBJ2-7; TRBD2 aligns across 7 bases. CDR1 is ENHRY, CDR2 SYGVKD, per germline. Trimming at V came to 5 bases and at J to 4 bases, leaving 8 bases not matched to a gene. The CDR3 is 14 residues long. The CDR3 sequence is CAISIREGIYEQYF. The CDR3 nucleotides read TGTGCCATCAGTATCAGGGAGGGGATATACGAGCAGTACTTC.

The CDR3, as DNA: TGTGCCAGCAAAGAGGTACAGAGCGCGGGAAACACCATATATTTT. The encoded protein is CASKEVQSAGNTIYF. This chain uses TRBV2 with TRBJ1-3; D ambiguous. Per the germline V gene, CDR1 is SNHLY and CDR2 is FYNNEI. CDR3 length: 15 amino acids. Trimming cost V 7 bases and J 4 bases, with 17 bases left between them.

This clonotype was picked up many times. CDR3 sequence reads: CASSRGQRPETQYF. In DNA, the CDR3 is TGTGCCAGCAGCCGAGGACAGCGTCCAGAGACCCAGTACTTC. The chain recombines TRBV3-1 with TRBJ2-5; the D gene is possibly TRBD1 (6 bases). Germline V gives CDR1 LGHDT, CDR2 YNNKEL (reference sequence). This CDR3 region has 14 residues. With 4 bases removed from V and 4 bases from J, the gap between germline ends came to 13 bases.

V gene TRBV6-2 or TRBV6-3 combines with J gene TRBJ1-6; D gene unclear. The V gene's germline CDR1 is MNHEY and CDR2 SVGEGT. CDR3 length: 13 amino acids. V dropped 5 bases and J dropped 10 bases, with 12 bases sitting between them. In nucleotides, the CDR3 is TGTGCCAGCAGTACTGGACCGGGCTCACCCCTCCACTTT. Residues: CASSTGPGSPLHF.

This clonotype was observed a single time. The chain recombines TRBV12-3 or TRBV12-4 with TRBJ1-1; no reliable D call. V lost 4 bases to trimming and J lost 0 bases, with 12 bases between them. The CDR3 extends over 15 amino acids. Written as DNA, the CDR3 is TGTGCCAGCAGTTACGGCGTAGGCCTGAACACTGAAGCTTTCTTT. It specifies CASSYGVGLNTEAFF.

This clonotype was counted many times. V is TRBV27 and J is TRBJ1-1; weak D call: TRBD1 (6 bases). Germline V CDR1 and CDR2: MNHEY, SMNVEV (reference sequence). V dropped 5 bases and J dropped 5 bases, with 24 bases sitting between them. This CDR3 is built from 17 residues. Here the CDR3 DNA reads TGTGCCAGCAGTCACTTTGAGCAGGAGGGGGGGGTAACTGAAGCTTTCTTT. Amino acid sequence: CASSHFEQEGGVTEAFF.

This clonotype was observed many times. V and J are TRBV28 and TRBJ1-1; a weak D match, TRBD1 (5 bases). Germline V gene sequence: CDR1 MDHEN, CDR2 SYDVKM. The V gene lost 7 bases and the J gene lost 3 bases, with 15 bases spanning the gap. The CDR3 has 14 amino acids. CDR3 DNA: TGTGCCAGCACCTGGGGACCCGGGGACACTGAAGCTTTCTTT. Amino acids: CASTWGPGDTEAFF. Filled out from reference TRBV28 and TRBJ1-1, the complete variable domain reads DVKVTQSSRYLVKRTGEKVFLECVQDMDHENMFWYRQDPGLGLRLIYFSYDVKMKEKGDIPEGYSVSREKKERFSLILESASTNQTSMYLCASTWGPGDTEAFFGQGTRLTVV.

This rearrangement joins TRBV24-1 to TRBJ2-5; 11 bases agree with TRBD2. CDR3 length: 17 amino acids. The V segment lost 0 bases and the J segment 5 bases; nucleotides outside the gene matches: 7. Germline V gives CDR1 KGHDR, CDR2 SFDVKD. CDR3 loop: CATSDLPTSGKSETQYF. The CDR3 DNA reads TGTGCCACCAGTGATTTGCCGACTAGCGGGAAATCGGAGACCCAGTACTTC.

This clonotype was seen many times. The CDR3 bases are TGCAGTGCTAGTGGGCAGGTTAACACTGAAGCTTTCTTT. Its protein product is CSASGQVNTEAFF. The rearrangement joins TRBV20-1 to TRBJ1-1; D is unclear. CDR3 length: 13 residues. Germline assignment: CDR1 DFQATT and CDR2 SNEGSKA (reference sequence). V was trimmed by 3 bases and J by 2 bases, leaving 10 bases between them.

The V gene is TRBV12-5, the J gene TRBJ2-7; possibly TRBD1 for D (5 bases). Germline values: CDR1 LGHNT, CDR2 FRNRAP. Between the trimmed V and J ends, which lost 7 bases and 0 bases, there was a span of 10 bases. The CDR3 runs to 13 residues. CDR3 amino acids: CASAQGSSYEQYF. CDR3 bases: TGTGCTAGTGCCCAGGGCAGCTCCTACGAGCAGTACTTC.

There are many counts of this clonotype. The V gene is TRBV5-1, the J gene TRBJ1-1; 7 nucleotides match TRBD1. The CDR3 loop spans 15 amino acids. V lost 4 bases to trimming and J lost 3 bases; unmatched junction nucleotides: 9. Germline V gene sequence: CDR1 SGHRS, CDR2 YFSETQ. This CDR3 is CASSLAGGLDTEAFF. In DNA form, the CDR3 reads TGCGCCAGCAGCCTGGCAGGGGGGCTGGACACTGAAGCTTTCTTT.

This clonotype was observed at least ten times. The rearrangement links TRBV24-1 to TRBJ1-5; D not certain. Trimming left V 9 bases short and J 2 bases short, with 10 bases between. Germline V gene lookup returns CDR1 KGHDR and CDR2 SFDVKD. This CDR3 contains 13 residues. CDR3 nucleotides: TGTGCCACCCCTACTCTCGGCAATCAGCCCCAGCATTTT. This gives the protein CATPTLGNQPQHF.

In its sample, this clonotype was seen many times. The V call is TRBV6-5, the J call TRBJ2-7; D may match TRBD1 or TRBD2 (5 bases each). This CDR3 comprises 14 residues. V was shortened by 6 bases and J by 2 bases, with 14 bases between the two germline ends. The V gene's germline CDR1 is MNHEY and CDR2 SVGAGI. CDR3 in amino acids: CASRTGTETYEQYF. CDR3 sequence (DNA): TGTGCCAGCAGGACCGGGACGGAGACCTACGAGCAGTACTTC.

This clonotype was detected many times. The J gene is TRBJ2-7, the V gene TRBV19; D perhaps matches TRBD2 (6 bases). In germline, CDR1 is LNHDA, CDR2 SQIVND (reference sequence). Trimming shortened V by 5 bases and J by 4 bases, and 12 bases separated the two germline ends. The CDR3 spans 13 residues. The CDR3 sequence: CASSVTSKYEQYF. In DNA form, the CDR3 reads TGTGCCAGTAGTGTCACTAGCAAGTACGAGCAGTACTTC. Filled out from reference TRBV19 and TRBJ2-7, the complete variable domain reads DGGITQSPKYLFRKEGQNVTLSCEQNLNHDAMYWYRQDPGQGLRLIYYSQIVNDFQKGDIAEGYSVSREKKESFPLTVTSAQKNPTAFYLCASSVTSKYEQYFGPGTRLTVT.

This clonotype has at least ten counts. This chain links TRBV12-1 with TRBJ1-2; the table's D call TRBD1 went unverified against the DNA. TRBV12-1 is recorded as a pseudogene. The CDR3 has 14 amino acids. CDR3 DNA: TGTGCCAGCATTGAGTTACAGGGACGATATGGCTACACCTTC. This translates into CASIELQGRYGYTF.

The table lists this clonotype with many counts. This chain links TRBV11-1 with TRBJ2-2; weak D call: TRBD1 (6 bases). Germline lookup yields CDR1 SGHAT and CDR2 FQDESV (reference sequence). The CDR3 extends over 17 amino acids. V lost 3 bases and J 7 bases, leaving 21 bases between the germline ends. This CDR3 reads CASSFGTLLDGGGELFF. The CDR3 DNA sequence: TGTGCCAGCAGCTTCGGGACATTGCTTGATGGAGGCGGGGAGCTGTTTTTT.

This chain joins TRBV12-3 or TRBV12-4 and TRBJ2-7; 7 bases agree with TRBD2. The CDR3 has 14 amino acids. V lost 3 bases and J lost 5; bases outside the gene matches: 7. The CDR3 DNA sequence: TGTGCCAGCAGTTTTCGCGGACTAGTCCACGAGCAGTACTTC. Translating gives CASSFRGLVHEQYF.

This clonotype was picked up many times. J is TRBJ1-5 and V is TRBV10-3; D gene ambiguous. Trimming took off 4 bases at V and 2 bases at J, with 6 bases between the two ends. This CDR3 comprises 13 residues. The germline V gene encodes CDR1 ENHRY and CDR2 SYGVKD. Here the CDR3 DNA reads TGTGCCATCAGTGTAGCAGGCAATCAGCCCCAGCATTTT. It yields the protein CAISVAGNQPQHF.

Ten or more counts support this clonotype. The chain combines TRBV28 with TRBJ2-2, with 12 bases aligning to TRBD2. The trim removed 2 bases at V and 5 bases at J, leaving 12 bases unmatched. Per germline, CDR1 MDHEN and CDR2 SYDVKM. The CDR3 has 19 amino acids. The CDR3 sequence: CASSLLLAGGLKPTGELFF. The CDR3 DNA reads TGTGCCAGCAGTTTACTACTAGCGGGAGGACTCAAACCAACCGGGGAGCTGTTTTTT.

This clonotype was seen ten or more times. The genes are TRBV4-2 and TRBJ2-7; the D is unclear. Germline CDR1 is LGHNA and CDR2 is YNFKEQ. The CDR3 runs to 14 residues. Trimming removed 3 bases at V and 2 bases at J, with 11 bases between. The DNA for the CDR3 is TGTGCCAGCAGCCAGGAGTGGAAAGCCTACGAGCAGTACTTC. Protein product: CASSQEWKAYEQYF.

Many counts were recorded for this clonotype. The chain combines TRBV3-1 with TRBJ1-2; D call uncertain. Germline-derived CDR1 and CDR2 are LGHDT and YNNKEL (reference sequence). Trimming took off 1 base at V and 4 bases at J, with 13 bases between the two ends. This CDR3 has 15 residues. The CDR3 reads CASSQAIGPSYGYTF. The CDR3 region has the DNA TGTGCCAGCAGCCAAGCCATCGGCCCTAGCTATGGCTACACCTTC.

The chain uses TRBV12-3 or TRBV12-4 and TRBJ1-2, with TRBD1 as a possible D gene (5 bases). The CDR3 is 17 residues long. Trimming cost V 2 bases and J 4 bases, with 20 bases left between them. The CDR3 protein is CASSLTLRGAMGYGYTF. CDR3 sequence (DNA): TGTGCCAGCAGTTTAACGTTGAGAGGGGCGATGGGCTATGGCTACACCTTC.

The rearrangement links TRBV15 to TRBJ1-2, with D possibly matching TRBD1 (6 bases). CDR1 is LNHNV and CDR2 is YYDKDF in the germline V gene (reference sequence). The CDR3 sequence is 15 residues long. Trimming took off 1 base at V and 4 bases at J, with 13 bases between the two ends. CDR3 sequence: CATSRVSGVLYGYTF. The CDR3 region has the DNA TGTGCCACCAGCAGAGTATCAGGGGTACTCTATGGCTACACCTTC. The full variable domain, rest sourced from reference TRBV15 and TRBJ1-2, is DAMVIQNPRYQVTQFGKPVTLSCSQTLNHNVMYWYQQKSSQAPKLLFHYYDKDFNNEADTPDNFQSRRPNTSFCFLDIRSPGLGDTAMYLCATSRVSGVLYGYTFGSGTRLTVV.

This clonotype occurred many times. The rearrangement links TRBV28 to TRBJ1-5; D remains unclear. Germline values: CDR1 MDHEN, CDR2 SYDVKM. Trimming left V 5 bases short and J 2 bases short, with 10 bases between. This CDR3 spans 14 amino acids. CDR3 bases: TGTGCCAGCAGTCCGTATCGGGGCAATCAGCCCCAGCATTTT. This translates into CASSPYRGNQPQHF.

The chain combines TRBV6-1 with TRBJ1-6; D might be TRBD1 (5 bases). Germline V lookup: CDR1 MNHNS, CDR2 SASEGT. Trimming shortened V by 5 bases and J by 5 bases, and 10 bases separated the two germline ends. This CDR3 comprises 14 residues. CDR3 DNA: TGTGCCAGCAGTCCAGTGGGGGATAATTCACCCCTCCACTTT. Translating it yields CASSPVGDNSPLHF.

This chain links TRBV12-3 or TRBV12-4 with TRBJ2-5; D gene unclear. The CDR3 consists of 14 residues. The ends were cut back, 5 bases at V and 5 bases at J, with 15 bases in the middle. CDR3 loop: CASSPELVAETQYF. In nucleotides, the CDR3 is TGTGCCAGCAGTCCCGAGTTGGTGGCGGAGACCCAGTACTTC.